This T cell receptor beta chain appears in the sequencing data of a study of molecular identifiers for immune sequencing clone quantification. TCRdb reanalysed the PCR reads using MiXCR and keeps one entry per CDR3 protein. The table records approximately 680,000 distinct CDR3 sequences, 25% of them present only once. Germline V gene lookup returns CDR1 SGHAT and CDR2 FQNNGV. The CDR3 spans 15 residues. V was pared by 6 bases and J by 6 bases, with 11 bases of the junction left unmatched. This clonotype was counted many times. The chain is built from TRBV11-2 and TRBJ2-3; 8 bases are shared with TRBD2. Source material: naive CD8+ T cells from blood, with Jurkat cell RNA spiked in. The subset was: FACS-sorted CD8+CD4-CCR7+CD45RA+ naive T cells. This clonotype was obtained from a human donor in good health. Some libraries in this study had Jurkat cell RNA spiked in. For the CDR3, the DNA is TGTGCCAGCAGAGGAGCGGGAGCACCCATCGATACGCAGTATTTT. Amino acids: CASRGAGAPIDTQYF.